This TCR beta chain derives from a study of beta chain features in type 1 diabetes. Looking at the study overall: Examination of sorted cells across all samples involved 90 million to 120 million cells.

The CDR3 length is 15 residues. Germline CDR1 SGHRS, CDR2 YFSETQ. Trimming at V came to 5 bases and at J to 3 bases, leaving 8 bases not matched to a gene. Points on this clone: Its antigen remains unidentified.

The isolated RNA, all of it, was reverse transcribed, so expressed TCRB transcripts were what got sequenced. Clones were sequenced by immunoSEQ multiplex PCR, and TCRdb holds only the in-frame ones, with some missing. Here the sample spans 130,000 to 150,000 clones, roughly 50% being singletons. Regarding the study as a whole: Type 1 diabetes patients had VDJ junctions that carried fewer insertions and more deletions. A closer apparent resemblance between naive, central memory and Treg TCRB repertoires was seen in patients than in healthy donors.

The chain links TRBV5-1 to TRBJ2-7, with 10 nucleotides matching TRBD1. Sequencing was performed on Tregs from blood. The sequence was obtained from a man aged 18 to 30 in good health. The DNA of the CDR3 is TGCGCCAGCAGAGCGGAGACAGGGGGCTACTACGAGCAGTACTTC. Encoded protein: CASRAETGGYYEQYF.